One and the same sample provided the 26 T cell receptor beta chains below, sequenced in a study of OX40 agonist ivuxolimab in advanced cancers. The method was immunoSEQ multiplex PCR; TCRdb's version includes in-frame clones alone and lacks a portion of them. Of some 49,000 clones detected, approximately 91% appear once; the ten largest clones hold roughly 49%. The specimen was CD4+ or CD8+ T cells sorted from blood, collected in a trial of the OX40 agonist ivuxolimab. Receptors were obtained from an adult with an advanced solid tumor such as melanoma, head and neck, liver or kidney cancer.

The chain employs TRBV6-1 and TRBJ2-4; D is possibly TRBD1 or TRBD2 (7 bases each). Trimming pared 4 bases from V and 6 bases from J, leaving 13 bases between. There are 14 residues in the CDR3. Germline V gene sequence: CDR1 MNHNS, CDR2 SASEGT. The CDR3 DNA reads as TGTGCCAGCAGTGGAGCAGGGGGGGCAAACATTCAGTACTTC. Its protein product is CASSGAGGANIQYF.

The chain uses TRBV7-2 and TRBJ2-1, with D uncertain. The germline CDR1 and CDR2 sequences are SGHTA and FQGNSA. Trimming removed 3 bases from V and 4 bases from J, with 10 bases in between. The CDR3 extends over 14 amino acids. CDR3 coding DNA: TGTGCCAGCAGCTTTGATGGCAGATACAATGAGCAGTTCTTC. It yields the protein CASSFDGRYNEQFF.

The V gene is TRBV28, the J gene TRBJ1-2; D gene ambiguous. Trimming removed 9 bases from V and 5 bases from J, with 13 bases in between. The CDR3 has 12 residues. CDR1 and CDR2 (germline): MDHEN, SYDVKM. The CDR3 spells CASGSREYGYTF. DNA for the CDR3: TGTGCCAGTGGGTCTCGGGAATATGGCTACACCTTC.

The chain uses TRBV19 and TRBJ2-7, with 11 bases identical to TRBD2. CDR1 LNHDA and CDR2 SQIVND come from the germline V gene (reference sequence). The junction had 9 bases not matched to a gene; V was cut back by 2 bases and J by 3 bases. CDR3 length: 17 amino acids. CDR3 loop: CASSISHTSGSVYEQYF. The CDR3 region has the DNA TGTGCCAGTAGTATATCCCATACTAGCGGGAGTGTCTACGAGCAGTACTTC.

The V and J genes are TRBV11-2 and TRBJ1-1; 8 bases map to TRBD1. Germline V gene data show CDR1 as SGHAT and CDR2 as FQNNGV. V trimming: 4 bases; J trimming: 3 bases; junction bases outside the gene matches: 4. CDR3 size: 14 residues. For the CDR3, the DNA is TGTGCCAGCAGCTCAGGGGGCCTGGACACTGAAGCTTTCTTT. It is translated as CASSSGGLDTEAFF.

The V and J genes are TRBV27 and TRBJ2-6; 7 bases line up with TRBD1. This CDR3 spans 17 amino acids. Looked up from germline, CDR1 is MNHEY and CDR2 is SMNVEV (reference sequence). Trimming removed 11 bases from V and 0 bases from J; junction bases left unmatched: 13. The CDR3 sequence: CARSVTGPSSGANVLTF. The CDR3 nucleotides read TGTGCCCGATCCGTGACAGGGCCCAGCTCTGGGGCCAACGTCCTGACTTTC.

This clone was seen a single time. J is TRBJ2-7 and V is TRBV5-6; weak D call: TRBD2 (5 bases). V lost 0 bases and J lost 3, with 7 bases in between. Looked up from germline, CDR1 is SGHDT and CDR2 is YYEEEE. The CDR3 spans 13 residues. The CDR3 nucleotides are TGTGCCAGCAGCTTGGGGGAGAGCTACGAGCAGTACTTC. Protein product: CASSLGESYEQYF.

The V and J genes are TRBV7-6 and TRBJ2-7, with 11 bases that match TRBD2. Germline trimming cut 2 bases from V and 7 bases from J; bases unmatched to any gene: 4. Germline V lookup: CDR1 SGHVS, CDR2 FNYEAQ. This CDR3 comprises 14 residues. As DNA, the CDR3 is TGTGCCAGCAGCTTACTAGCGGGAGGAAGTGAGCAGTACTTC. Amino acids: CASSLLAGGSEQYF.

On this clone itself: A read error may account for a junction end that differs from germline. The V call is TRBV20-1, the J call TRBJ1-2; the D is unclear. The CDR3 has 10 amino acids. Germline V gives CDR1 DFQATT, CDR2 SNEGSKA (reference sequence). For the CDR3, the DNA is TGCAGTGCTCCCCTTCAGTTTCTACACTTC. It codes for CSAPLQFLHF.

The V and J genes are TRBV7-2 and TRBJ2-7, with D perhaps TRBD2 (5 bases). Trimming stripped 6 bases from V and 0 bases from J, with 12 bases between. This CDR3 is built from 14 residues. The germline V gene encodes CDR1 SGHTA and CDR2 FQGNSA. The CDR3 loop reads CASSQRGSSYEQYF. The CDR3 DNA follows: TGTGCCAGCAGTCAACGAGGGAGCTCCTACGAGCAGTACTTC.

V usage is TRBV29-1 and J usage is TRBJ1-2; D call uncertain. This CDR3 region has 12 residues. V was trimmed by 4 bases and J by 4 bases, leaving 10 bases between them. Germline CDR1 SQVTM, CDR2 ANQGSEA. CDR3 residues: CSVGATGYGYTF. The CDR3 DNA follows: TGCAGCGTTGGGGCCACGGGCTATGGCTACACCTTC.

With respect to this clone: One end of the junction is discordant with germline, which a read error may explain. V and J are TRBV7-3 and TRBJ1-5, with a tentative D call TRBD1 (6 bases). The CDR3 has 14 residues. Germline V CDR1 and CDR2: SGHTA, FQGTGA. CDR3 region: CASSSRNLGGPQPF. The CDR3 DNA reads TGTGCCAGCAGCTCCCGGAATTTGGGGGGCCCCCAACCATTT.

CDR3 DNA sequence: TGTGCCAGCAGCTTAGCGACAGGGGCCTACGAGCAGTACTTC. Amino acid sequence: CASSLATGAYEQYF. The rearrangement uses TRBV7-9 and TRBJ2-5; TRBD1 matches 8 bases. Matching the DNA end better, TRBJ2-7 makes the J call doubtful. The V gene's germline CDR1 is SEHNR and CDR2 FQNEAQ (reference sequence). The CDR3 is made up of 14 amino acids.

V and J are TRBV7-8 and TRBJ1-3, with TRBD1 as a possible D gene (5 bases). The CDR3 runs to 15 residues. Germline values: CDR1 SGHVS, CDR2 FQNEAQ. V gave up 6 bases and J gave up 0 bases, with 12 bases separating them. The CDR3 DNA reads TGTGCCAGCAGTCGGGGGTCGGTCTCTGGAAACACCATATATTTT. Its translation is CASSRGSVSGNTIYF.

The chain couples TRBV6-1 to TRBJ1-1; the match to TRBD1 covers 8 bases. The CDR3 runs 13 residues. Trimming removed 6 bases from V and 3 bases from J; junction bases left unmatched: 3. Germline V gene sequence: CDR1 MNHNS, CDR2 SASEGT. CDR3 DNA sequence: TGTGCCAGCAGGGAGGACAGGGACACTGAAGCTTTCTTT. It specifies CASREDRDTEAFF.

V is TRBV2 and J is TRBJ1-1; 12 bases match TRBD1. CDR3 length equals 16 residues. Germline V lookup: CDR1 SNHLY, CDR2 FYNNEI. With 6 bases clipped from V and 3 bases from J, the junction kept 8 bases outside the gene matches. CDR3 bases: TGTGCCAGCAGCACTCAAAGGGACAGGGGGCACACTGAAGCTTTCTTT. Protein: CASSTQRDRGHTEAFF.

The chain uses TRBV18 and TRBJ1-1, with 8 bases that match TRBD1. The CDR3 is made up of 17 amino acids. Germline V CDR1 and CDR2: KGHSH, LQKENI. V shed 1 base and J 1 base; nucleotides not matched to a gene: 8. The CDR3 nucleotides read TGTGCCAGCTCACCACTCAGTTGGACAGGGACGAACACTGAAGCTTTCTTT. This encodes CASSPLSWTGTNTEAFF.

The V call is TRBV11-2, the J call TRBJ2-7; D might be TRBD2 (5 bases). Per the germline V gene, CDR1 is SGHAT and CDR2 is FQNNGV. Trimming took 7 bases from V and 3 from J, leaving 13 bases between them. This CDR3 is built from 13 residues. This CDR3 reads CASTPASGYEQYF. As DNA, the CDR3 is TGTGCCAGCACCCCCGCCAGCGGCTACGAGCAGTACTTC.

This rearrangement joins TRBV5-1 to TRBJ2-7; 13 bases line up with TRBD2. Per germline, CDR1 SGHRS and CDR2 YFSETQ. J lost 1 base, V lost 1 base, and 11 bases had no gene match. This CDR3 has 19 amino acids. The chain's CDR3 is CASSLSTSGRAVGSYEQYF. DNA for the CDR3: TGCGCCAGCAGCTTGTCCACTAGCGGGAGGGCCGTAGGATCCTACGAGCAGTACTTC. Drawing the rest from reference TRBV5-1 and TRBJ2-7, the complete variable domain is KAGVTQTPRYLIKTRGQQVTLSCSPISGHRSVSWYQQTPGQGLQFLFEYFSETQRNKGNFPGRFSGRQFSNSRSEMNVSTLELGDSALYLCASSLSTSGRAVGSYEQYFGPGTRLTVT.

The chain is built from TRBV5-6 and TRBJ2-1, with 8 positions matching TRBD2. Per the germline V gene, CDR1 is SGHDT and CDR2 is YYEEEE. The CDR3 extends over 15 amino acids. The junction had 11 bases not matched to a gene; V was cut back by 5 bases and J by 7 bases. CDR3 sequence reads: CASSMPGGGLNEQFF. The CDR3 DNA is TGTGCCAGCAGTATGCCCGGCGGGGGGTTGAATGAGCAGTTCTTC.

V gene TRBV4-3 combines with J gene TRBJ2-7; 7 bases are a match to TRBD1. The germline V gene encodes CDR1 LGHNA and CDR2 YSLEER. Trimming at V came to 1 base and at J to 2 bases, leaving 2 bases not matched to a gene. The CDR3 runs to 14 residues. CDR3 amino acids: CASSQGTGTYEQYF. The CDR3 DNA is TGCGCCAGCAGCCAAGGGACAGGAACCTACGAGCAGTACTTC.

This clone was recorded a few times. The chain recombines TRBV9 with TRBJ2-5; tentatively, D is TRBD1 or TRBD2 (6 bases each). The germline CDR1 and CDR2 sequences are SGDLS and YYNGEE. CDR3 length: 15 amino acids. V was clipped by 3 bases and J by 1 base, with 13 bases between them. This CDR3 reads CASSEGGRSQETQYF. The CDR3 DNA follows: TGTGCCAGCAGCGAGGGGGGCCGGTCCCAAGAGACCCAGTACTTC.

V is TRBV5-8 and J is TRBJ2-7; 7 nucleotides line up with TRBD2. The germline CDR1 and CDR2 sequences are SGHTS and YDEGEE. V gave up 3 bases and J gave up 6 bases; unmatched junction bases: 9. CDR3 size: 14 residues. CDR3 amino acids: CASSSPGRAGEQYF. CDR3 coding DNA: TGTGCCAGCAGCTCCCCAGGGAGGGCGGGCGAGCAGTACTTC.

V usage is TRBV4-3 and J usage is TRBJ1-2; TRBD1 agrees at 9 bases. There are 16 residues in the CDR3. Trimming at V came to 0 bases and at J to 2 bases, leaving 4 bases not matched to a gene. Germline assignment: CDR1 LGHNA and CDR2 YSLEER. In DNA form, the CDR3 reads TGCGCCAGCAGCCAAGATCCCACAGGGGGCAACTATGGCTACACCTTC. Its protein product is CASSQDPTGGNYGYTF.

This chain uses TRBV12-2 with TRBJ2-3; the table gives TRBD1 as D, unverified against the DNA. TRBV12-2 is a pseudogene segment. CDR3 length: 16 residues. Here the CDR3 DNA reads TGTGCAAGTCGCTTAAGGGGGACCCCGAAAACAGATACGCAGTATTTT. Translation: CASRLRGTPKTDTQYF.

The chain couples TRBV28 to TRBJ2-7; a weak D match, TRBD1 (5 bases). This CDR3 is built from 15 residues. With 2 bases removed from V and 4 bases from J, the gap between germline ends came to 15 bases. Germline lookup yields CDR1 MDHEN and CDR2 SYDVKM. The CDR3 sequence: CASSLPQTELYEQYF. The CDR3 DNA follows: TGTGCCAGCAGTTTACCCCAGACAGAGCTATACGAGCAGTACTTC. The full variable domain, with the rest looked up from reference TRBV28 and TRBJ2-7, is DVKVTQSSRYLVKRTGEKVFLECVQDMDHENMFWYRQDPGLGLRLIYFSYDVKMKEKGDIPEGYSVSREKKERFSLILESASTNQTSMYLCASSLPQTELYEQYFGPGTRLTVT.